The entry that follows covers one TCR beta chain sequence. As yet, its antigen is unknown. These data belong to a study of CD8 T cells in ankylosing spondylitis. As the method for making TCR beta libraries, quantitative 5'-RACE with molecular barcodes was used. TCRdb re-analysed the 5' RACE reads in MiXCR, keeping a single row per CDR3 protein. The profile shows 30,000 or so distinct CDR3 sequences, about 5.2% of them singletons. Study results and caveats: In synovial fluid and blood from reactive arthritis, some motif variants were previously reported.

Germline V gene data show CDR1 as SGDLS and CDR2 as YYNGEE. V lost 4 bases and J lost 2, with 15 bases in between. The CDR3 totals 15 residues. The sample consisted of blood, either unsorted or a sorted T cell fraction (not recorded which). The receptor was isolated from a female donor with ankylosing spondylitis or in good health (not recorded which). This rearrangement joins TRBV9 to TRBJ2-5; unclear D gene. CDR3 sequence reads: CASSPQPQLQETQYF. Written as DNA, the CDR3 is TGTGCCAGCAGCCCCCAGCCGCAATTACAAGAGACCCAGTACTTC.